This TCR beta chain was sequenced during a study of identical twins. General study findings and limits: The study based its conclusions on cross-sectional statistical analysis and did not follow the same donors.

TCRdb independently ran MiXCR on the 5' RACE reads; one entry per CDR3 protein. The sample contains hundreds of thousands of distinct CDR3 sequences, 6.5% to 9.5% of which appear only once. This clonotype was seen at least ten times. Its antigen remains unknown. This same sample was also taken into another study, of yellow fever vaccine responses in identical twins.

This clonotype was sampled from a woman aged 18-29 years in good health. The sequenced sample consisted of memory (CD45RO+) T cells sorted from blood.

CDR3 sequence reads: CATRAGSSGGAISHEQFF. The CDR3 DNA reads as TGTGCCACCAGGGCAGGGAGTTCCGGGGGGGCCATTTCGCATGAGCAGTTCTTC. J is TRBJ2-1 and V is TRBV24-1; TRBD2 matches 8 bases. V lost 7 bases and J lost 8; bases outside the gene matches: 21. The CDR3 sequence is 18 residues long. CDR1 is KGHDR, CDR2 SFDVKD, per germline.